This T cell receptor (beta chain) was obtained from a study of post-analysis software for immune sequencing data. Study background: Several disease courses (relapsing-remitting, secondary progressive and progressive-relapsing) of multiple sclerosis were included.

This clonotype was counted only a few times. Its antigen is unidentified. Germline V CDR1 and CDR2: SGHVS, FNYEAQ. With 5 bases removed from V and 8 bases from J, the gap between germline ends came to 12 bases. CDR3 length: 13 amino acids. Whole-study results and caveats: Same-batch samples co-clustered strongly by F measure.

Unique molecular identifiers tagged the TCR beta cDNA libraries. It was from roughly 1 to 10 million T cells that approximately 500,000 cDNA molecules came. TCRdb recomputed calls from the PCR reads with MiXCR, one row per CDR3 protein. This sample has around 150,000 distinct CDR3 sequences; about 37% occur once, and the top ten carry around 30%. This TCR was recovered from a girl between 5 and 17 years old with multiple sclerosis. The chain recombines TRBV7-6 with TRBJ1-4; unclear D gene. The specimen comprised blood, sampled after autologous hematopoietic stem cell transplantation. The CDR3, as DNA: TGTGCCAGCAGCCCCCCCAGTCGGGAAAAACTGTTTTTT. Protein product: CASSPPSREKLFF.